The next 30 T cell receptor beta chains were all read from a single sample in a study of blood T cells in healthy people across ages. A second roughly 7 to 11 cycle PCR used barcoded and J-beta primers. Via MiXCR, TCRdb re-called the 5' RACE reads, giving one row per CDR3 protein. The sample has 1.4 million to 1.5 million distinct CDR3 sequences, around 39% seen once; the top ten hold 7% to 9%. The sample was blood. The source of these receptors is a woman in her late teens or twenties in good health.

A few counts support this clonotype. The chain recombines TRBV10-3 with TRBJ1-1; possibly TRBD1 for D (5 bases). The CDR3 totals 14 residues. Germline V lookup: CDR1 ENHRY, CDR2 SYGVKD. Trimming took 7 bases from V and 0 from J, leaving 12 bases between them. The DNA of the CDR3 is TGTGCCATCACCGGGACGGGGATGAACACTGAAGCTTTCTTT. Translating it yields CAITGTGMNTEAFF.

This clonotype has just a few counts. The V call is TRBV7-9, the J call TRBJ2-1; 13 bases line up with TRBD2. This CDR3 is built from 15 residues. The germline V gene has CDR1 SEHNR and CDR2 FQNEAQ (reference sequence). V shed 5 bases, J shed 8 bases, and the junction held 6 bases outside the gene matches. Here the CDR3 reads CASSTGTSGIHEQFF. CDR3 coding DNA: TGTGCCAGCAGCACCGGGACTAGCGGGATCCATGAGCAGTTCTTC.

Note on this clonotype: A much larger clone is a single base away; this may be a read error. The chain combines TRBV29-1 with TRBJ2-7; D is perhaps TRBD2 (6 bases). The length of the CDR3 is 12 residues. Germline assignment: CDR1 SQVTM and CDR2 ANQGSEA. Trimming took 2 bases from V and 3 from J, leaving 8 bases between them. CDR3 sequence: CSVESEGYEQYF. CDR3 nucleotide sequence: TGCAGCGTTGAATCGGAGGGCTACGAGCAGTACTTC.

The chain recombines TRBV5-1 with TRBJ2-1; tentative D call: TRBD2 (5 bases). Matching the DNA end better, TRBJ2-7 makes the J call doubtful. Germline CDR1 is SGHRS and CDR2 is YFSETQ. The CDR3 sequence is 16 residues long. CDR3 in amino acids: CASSWVATTSLNEQYF. CDR3 DNA: TGCGCCAGCAGCTGGGTAGCGACGACGTCTCTCAATGAGCAGTACTTC.

This clonotype has ten or more counts. CDR3 loop: CASSLGDSGSYGYTF. CDR3 bases: TGTGCCAGCAGCTTAGGGGACAGCGGATCCTATGGCTACACCTTC. The gene calls are TRBV7-8 and TRBJ1-2, with 7 nucleotides matching TRBD1. The junction had 6 bases not matched to a gene; V was cut back by 1 base and J by 4 bases. Looked up from germline, CDR1 is SGHVS and CDR2 is FQNEAQ. CDR3 length: 15 residues.

The chain links TRBV6-6 to TRBJ2-5; D is unclear. Near its end, the DNA agrees better with TRBJ2-7, so the J call may be wrong. The CDR3 extends over 15 amino acids. From germline, CDR1 is MNHNY and CDR2 SVGAGI (reference sequence). Written as DNA, the CDR3 is TGTGCCAGCGGCCTGTTTAGAGAGCGCGGCTTCGAGCAGTACTTC. This translates into CASGLFRERGFEQYF.

V and J are TRBV9 and TRBJ2-2; D unclear. V dropped 3 bases and J dropped 4 bases, with 7 bases sitting between them. The CDR3 is made up of 13 amino acids. CDR1 and CDR2 from the germline V gene are SGDLS and YYNGEE. The CDR3 reads CASSGWGTGELFF. DNA for the CDR3: TGTGCCAGCAGCGGTTGGGGCACCGGGGAGCTGTTTTTT.

With regard to this clonotype: Sequence at one end of the junction differs from germline and may be a read error. J is TRBJ1-2 and V is TRBV6-5; 7 positions match TRBD1. Germline V gene sequence: CDR1 MNHEY, CDR2 SVGAGI. The CDR3 extends over 15 amino acids. The CDR3 nucleotides are TGTGCCAGCAGTCGCCGACAGGGCCCTAACTATGCCTACACCTTC. Translated: CASSRRQGPNYAYTF.

V is TRBV5-1 and J is TRBJ2-5, with D tentatively TRBD2 (6 bases). This CDR3 has 13 amino acids. V lost 7 bases, J lost 5 bases, and 15 bases lay in between. Germline V lookup: CDR1 SGHRS, CDR2 YFSETQ. CDR3 loop: CASRTLSGETQYF. As DNA, the CDR3 is TGCGCCAGCCGGACCTTGAGCGGGGAGACCCAGTACTTC. Full variable domain (rest looked up from reference TRBV5-1 and TRBJ2-5): KAGVTQTPRYLIKTRGQQVTLSCSPISGHRSVSWYQQTPGQGLQFLFEYFSETQRNKGNFPGRFSGRQFSNSRSEMNVSTLELGDSALYLCASRTLSGETQYFGPGTRLLVL.

The gene calls are TRBV9 and TRBJ2-3; TRBD2 matches at 12 bases. Trimming removed 4 bases from V and 6 bases from J; junction bases left unmatched: 9. CDR3 length equals 16 residues. Germline V gene sequence: CDR1 SGDLS, CDR2 YYNGEE. The CDR3 sequence: CASSSGGGTSGDTQYF. As DNA, the CDR3 is TGTGCCAGCAGCTCGGGAGGGGGGACTAGCGGGGATACGCAGTATTTT.

The chain is built from TRBV3-1 and TRBJ2-7, with D maybe TRBD1 (6 bases). The CDR3 loop spans 14 amino acids. In germline, CDR1 is LGHDT, CDR2 YNNKEL (reference sequence). Trimming took off 4 bases at V and 4 bases at J, with 14 bases between the two ends. The CDR3 loop is CASSLHRVGYEQYF. The CDR3 nucleotides are TGTGCCAGCAGCCTTCACAGGGTAGGTTACGAGCAGTACTTC.

Concerning this clonotype itself: A junction end diverges from the germline sequence, so it may reflect a read error. V is TRBV20-1 and J is TRBJ2-1, with TRBD2 as a possible D gene (6 bases). This CDR3 spans 16 amino acids. Germline loops: CDR1 DFQATT, CDR2 SNEGSKA (reference sequence). The CDR3 DNA sequence: TGCAGCGCTAGGGACTTGGTCCCAAGGTTCCACAATGAGCAGTTCTTC. Residues: CSARDLVPRFHNEQFF.

The table lists this clonotype with a few counts. The chain recombines TRBV4-1 with TRBJ2-7, with 7 bases aligning to TRBD1. The CDR3 is 14 amino acids. Germline V gene sequence: CDR1 MGHRA, CDR2 YSYEKL. V was pared by 3 bases and J by 4 bases, with 6 bases of the junction left unmatched. The CDR3 region is CASSQTGLDYEQYF. CDR3 in DNA: TGCGCCAGCAGCCAGACAGGGTTGGATTACGAGCAGTACTTC.

A remark on this clonotype: A much larger clonotype is one base distant, so this may be a read error. The rearrangement uses TRBV7-9 and TRBJ2-7, with D perhaps TRBD1 (5 bases). The germline V gene encodes CDR1 SEHNR and CDR2 FQNEAQ (reference sequence). V lost 3 bases to trimming and J lost 6 bases, with 9 bases between them. The CDR3 runs to 12 residues. The CDR3 DNA is TGTGCCAGCAGCTTGGGGCACTGCGAGCAGTACTTC. It codes for CASSLGHCEQYF.

As for this clonotype: At one end the junction does not follow the germline gene, possibly because of a read error. The J gene is TRBJ1-2, the V gene TRBV30; D gene unclear. Germline V gene sequence: CDR1 GTSNPN, CDR2 SVGIG (reference sequence). The CDR3 is made up of 11 amino acids. CDR3 in DNA: TGTGCCGGGAGTGTACTAACTGGCTACACCTTC. Translation: CAGSVLTGYTF.

The chain is built from TRBV5-1 and TRBJ2-7; 10 nucleotides match TRBD1. The trim removed 5 bases at V and 4 bases at J, leaving 9 bases unmatched. This CDR3 region has 15 residues. CDR1 SGHRS and CDR2 YFSETQ come from the germline V gene. In DNA form, the CDR3 reads TGCGCCAGCAGAGAAAGACCGGGACAGGGGTACGAGCAGTACTTC. It is translated as CASRERPGQGYEQYF.

V gene TRBV20-1 combines with J gene TRBJ2-7; 9 bases map to TRBD2. The CDR3 has 15 amino acids. The J segment lost 5 bases and the V segment lost 1 base, leaving 9 bases of the junction unmatched. Germline assignment: CDR1 DFQATT and CDR2 SNEGSKA (reference sequence). This chain's CDR3 is CSARVALAGYDEQYF. The CDR3 region has the DNA TGCAGTGCTAGAGTGGCCCTAGCGGGATATGACGAGCAGTACTTC.

The V call is TRBV6-2 or TRBV6-3, the J call TRBJ2-3; TRBD1 aligns across 9 bases. This CDR3 has 14 residues. Per the germline V gene, CDR1 is MNHEY and CDR2 is SVGEGT. V lost 5 bases to trimming and J lost 6 bases; unmatched junction nucleotides: 6. In DNA, the CDR3 is TGTGCCAGCAGTCGGGACAGGGAGAGGGATACGCAGTATTTT. Translation gives CASSRDRERDTQYF.

The V and J genes are TRBV29-1 and TRBJ1-2; D possibly corresponds to TRBD1 (6 bases). This CDR3 spans 13 amino acids. CDR1 is SQVTM, CDR2 ANQGSEA, per germline. Between the trimmed V and J ends, which lost 7 bases and 0 bases, there was a span of 12 bases. The CDR3 region has the DNA TGCAGCGGTGCACAGGGAACTAACTATGGCTACACCTTC. It codes for CSGAQGTNYGYTF.

This clonotype was seen more than once but under ten times. The V and J genes are TRBV6-1 and TRBJ2-5; D is unclear. The DNA end is more similar to TRBJ2-7, so the J call may be wrong. Germline V gene lookup returns CDR1 MNHNS and CDR2 SASEGT. The CDR3 spans 15 residues. Here the CDR3 DNA reads TGTGCCACCAAACCCGATCTCCGGTGGGCGTACGAGCAGTACTTC. Translation gives CATKPDLRWAYEQYF.

This clonotype has a handful of counts. V usage is TRBV20-1 and J usage is TRBJ1-5; D uncertain. The V gene lost 0 bases and the J gene lost 6 bases, with 12 bases spanning the gap. This CDR3 has 14 amino acids. Germline values: CDR1 DFQATT, CDR2 SNEGSKA (reference sequence). Here the CDR3 DNA reads TGCAGTGCTAGAGAGGGATCTCCAGGTCAGCCCCAGCATTTT. Protein sequence: CSAREGSPGQPQHF.

The rearrangement links TRBV5-1 to TRBJ2-3; 12 positions match TRBD2. The CDR3 spans 18 residues. J lost 10 bases, V lost 4 bases, and 19 bases had no gene match. Germline CDR1 and CDR2: SGHRS and YFSETQ. CDR3 nucleotide sequence: TGCGCCAGCAGCATGGGTACTAGCGGGGGGACCCTCACACGTTCGCAGTATTTT. Its protein product is CASSMGTSGGTLTRSQYF. The variable domain in full, completed from reference TRBV5-1 and TRBJ2-3, reads KAGVTQTPRYLIKTRGQQVTLSCSPISGHRSVSWYQQTPGQGLQFLFEYFSETQRNKGNFPGRFSGRQFSNSRSEMNVSTLELGDSALYLCASSMGTSGGTLTRSQYFGPGTRLTVL.

This chain links TRBV20-1 with TRBJ2-5; possible D gene TRBD1, 8 bases. The J call may not be correct, given that the DNA end is closer to TRBJ2-7. Looked up from germline, CDR1 is DFQATT and CDR2 is SNEGSKA (reference sequence). The CDR3 sequence is 14 residues long. This chain's CDR3 is CSASGQQGGYEQYF. The CDR3 region has the DNA TGCAGTGCTAGTGGGCAACAGGGGGGGTACGAGCAGTACTTC.

The rearrangement joins TRBV6-5 to TRBJ1-2; D is perhaps TRBD1 (5 bases). This CDR3 is built from 12 residues. CDR1 MNHEY and CDR2 SVGAGI come from the germline V gene. Trimming shortened V by 8 bases and J by 7 bases, and 14 bases separated the two germline ends. CDR3 nucleotide sequence: TGTGCCAGCGGGGGAGCGGGTGGTGGCTACACCTTC. It yields the protein CASGGAGGGYTF.

V gene TRBV5-1 combines with J gene TRBJ2-3; D gene ambiguous. The CDR3 spans 16 residues. Germline V lookup: CDR1 SGHRS, CDR2 YFSETQ. Trimming shortened V by 4 bases and J by 8 bases, and 23 bases separated the two germline ends. Here the CDR3 reads CASSPPGRTETGTQYF. DNA for the CDR3: TGCGCCAGCAGCCCCCCGGGCCGGACCGAGACGGGTACGCAGTATTTT.

A few counts support this clonotype. The J gene is TRBJ2-7, the V gene TRBV12-3 or TRBV12-4, with 7 bases aligning to TRBD1. The CDR3 consists of 14 residues. V trimming: 6 bases; J trimming: 4 bases; junction bases outside the gene matches: 9. This CDR3 reads CASRATGSAYEQYF. The DNA for the CDR3 is TGTGCCAGCAGGGCGACAGGGTCAGCTTACGAGCAGTACTTC.

CDR3 in DNA: TGTGCCAGCAGCTTGGGGCAGGGTGAGGGCGAGCAGTACTTC. This gives the protein CASSLGQGEGEQYF. This sequence joins TRBV5-5 and TRBJ2-5; D is possibly TRBD1 or TRBD2 (5 bases each). Near its end, the DNA agrees better with TRBJ2-7, so the J call may be wrong. This CDR3 has 14 residues. CDR1 is SGHKS and CDR2 is YYEKEE in the germline V gene (reference sequence).

This clonotype was found a few times. The chain links TRBV12-3 or TRBV12-4 to TRBJ1-2; a weak D match, TRBD1 (5 bases). CDR3 size: 13 residues. V was trimmed by 7 bases and J by 8 bases, leaving 17 bases between them. The CDR3 sequence: CASIDSGVGGYTF. DNA of the CDR3: TGTGCCAGCATCGATTCGGGGGTGGGGGGCTACACCTTC.

This clonotype was picked up a small number of times. This chain connects TRBV7-2 to TRBJ2-7; possible D gene TRBD1, 7 bases. Germline CDR1 and CDR2: SGHTA and FQGNSA. Trimming left V 10 bases short and J 5 bases short, with 21 bases between. CDR3 length equals 14 residues. The CDR3 spells CATQKWQGGDEQYF. CDR3 nucleotide sequence: TGTGCCACCCAAAAGTGGCAGGGGGGCGACGAGCAGTACTTC.

This sequence joins TRBV30 and TRBJ2-1; perhaps TRBD1 as D (5 bases). CDR3 length equals 12 residues. Looked up from germline, CDR1 is GTSNPN and CDR2 is SVGIG (reference sequence). Trimming cost V 2 bases and J 5 bases, with 7 bases left between them. The CDR3 spells CAWSWGNNEQFF. The CDR3 DNA reads as TGTGCCTGGAGTTGGGGCAACAATGAGCAGTTCTTC.